A single sample is the source of the 22 T cell receptor beta chains below, sequenced in a study of shared clonotypes between healthy human individuals. Method: immunoSEQ multiplex PCR; TCRdb's copy keeps in-frame clones and lacks some. The profile shows 2 million to 2.5 million clones, roughly 92% of them singletons. The sequenced sample was naive CD4+ T cells from PBMCs. As to subset: CD45RA+ positively selected. These TCRs come from a man between 18 and 35 years old in good health. Some clones in this sample may be carry-over from other donors' samples.

The count of this clone is one. Other DNA variants within this sample encode the same CDR3. This chain's CDR3 is CASSLLRQGSYEQYF. As DNA, the CDR3 is TGTGCCAGCAGTTTATTACGACAGGGCAGCTACGAGCAGTACTTC. This chain links TRBV28 with TRBJ2-7, with 7 bases fitting TRBD1. V shed 1 base and J 3 bases; nucleotides not matched to a gene: 6. The germline V gene encodes CDR1 MDHEN and CDR2 SYDVKM. This CDR3 contains 15 residues.

This clone has just one count. The CDR3 nucleotides are TGTGCCATCAGTTTTGGGACAGGGTCCTACGAGCAGTACTTC. Its protein product is CAISFGTGSYEQYF. This chain links TRBV10-3 with TRBJ2-7; TRBD1 aligns across 9 bases. V shed 5 bases and J 1 base; nucleotides not matched to a gene: 3. This CDR3 spans 14 amino acids. Germline values: CDR1 ENHRY, CDR2 SYGVKD.

In regard to this clone: The sample carries other DNA sequences with the same CDR3. The genes are TRBV18 and TRBJ2-7; TRBD2 agrees at 12 bases. The CDR3 is 14 residues long. The V and J ends lost 6 bases and 5 bases, in that order; junction bases with no gene match: 5. Germline lookup yields CDR1 KGHSH and CDR2 LQKENI. CDR3 nucleotide sequence: TGTGCCAGCTCTCCGACTAGCGGGAGTGACGAGCAGTACTTC. Protein product: CASSPTSGSDEQYF.

This chain joins TRBV18 and TRBJ2-5; no reliable D call. The CDR3 extends over 14 amino acids. Germline V CDR1 and CDR2: KGHSH, LQKENI. Trimming pared 6 bases from V and 2 bases from J, leaving 13 bases between. CDR3 sequence: CASSSPRAQETQYF. The CDR3, as DNA: TGTGCCAGCTCTTCACCCCGGGCACAAGAGACCCAGTACTTC.

The chain couples TRBV7-8 to TRBJ2-1; 7 bases are shared with TRBD1. V trimming: 2 bases; J trimming: 6 bases; junction bases outside the gene matches: 7. CDR3 length: 15 residues. Germline V lookup: CDR1 SGHVS, CDR2 FQNEAQ. The CDR3 coding sequence is TGTGCCAGCAGCTTAAGGGGGCGAGGGAGCAATGAGCAGTTCTTC. The encoded protein is CASSLRGRGSNEQFF.

This chain's CDR3 is CASSFTSGFTDTQYF. The CDR3 bases are TGTGCCAGCAGCTTTACTAGCGGCTTCACAGATACGCAGTATTTT. The chain employs TRBV11-2 and TRBJ2-3, with TRBD2 matching 8 bases. The CDR3 is 15 residues long. V was pared by 3 bases and J by 2 bases, with 4 bases of the junction left unmatched. The germline CDR1 and CDR2 sequences are SGHAT and FQNNGV.

Here the CDR3 reads CASSYSLGGYEQYF. CDR3 DNA sequence: TGTGCCAGCAGTTACAGCCTGGGGGGCTACGAGCAGTACTTC. This chain connects TRBV6-6 to TRBJ2-7; tentative D call: TRBD2 (6 bases). Trimming pared 2 bases from V and 3 bases from J, leaving 11 bases between. CDR3 length: 14 amino acids. Germline loops: CDR1 MNHNY, CDR2 SVGAGI (reference sequence).

The chain joins TRBV19 to TRBJ2-3; 16 bases align to TRBD2. The CDR3 is 16 residues long. The junction had 2 bases not matched to a gene; V was cut back by 5 bases and J by 3 bases. The V gene's germline CDR1 is LNHDA and CDR2 SQIVND (reference sequence). The CDR3 sequence is CASSPGLAGGTDTQYF. The CDR3 nucleotides are TGTGCCAGTAGTCCGGGACTAGCGGGAGGGACAGATACGCAGTATTTT.

The chain combines TRBV4-2 with TRBJ2-3, with D perhaps matching TRBD2 (7 bases). This CDR3 contains 16 residues. Germline values: CDR1 LGHNA, CDR2 YNFKEQ. V was shortened by 2 bases and J by 4 bases, with 16 bases between the two germline ends. The DNA of the CDR3 is TGTGCCAGCAGCCAAAGGGGGGGAGCGGTTGCAGATACGCAGTATTTT. This gives the protein CASSQRGGAVADTQYF.

This chain links TRBV4-1 with TRBJ2-1; no clear D. CDR3 length equals 15 residues. From germline, CDR1 is MGHRA and CDR2 YSYEKL. V lost 1 base and J 0 bases, leaving 7 bases between the germline ends. CDR3 sequence: CASSQVGNSYNEQFF. The CDR3, as DNA: TGCGCCAGCAGCCAAGTGGGGAACTCCTACAATGAGCAGTTCTTC.

This chain uses TRBV28 with TRBJ1-2; D unresolved. This CDR3 contains 15 residues. The V gene's germline CDR1 is MDHEN and CDR2 SYDVKM. Trimming removed 1 base from V and 4 bases from J, with 13 bases in between. CDR3 residues: CASSLLPGGIYGYTF. CDR3 in DNA: TGTGCCAGCAGTTTATTACCAGGTGGAATCTATGGCTACACCTTC.

The chain recombines TRBV7-3 with TRBJ2-3; D is tentatively TRBD1 or TRBD2 (6 bases each). V lost 5 bases to trimming and J lost 2 bases, with 23 bases between them. CDR3 length: 18 residues. The V gene's germline CDR1 is SGHTA and CDR2 FQGTGA. For the CDR3, the DNA is TGTGCCAGCAGCGCCTCAGGGGCAGTCGGACTATTCACAGATACGCAGTATTTT. Amino acids: CASSASGAVGLFTDTQYF.

As concerns this clone: This specimen includes other DNA sequences encoding the same CDR3. The chain combines TRBV5-1 with TRBJ1-5; no firm D call. Germline values: CDR1 SGHRS, CDR2 YFSETQ. With 0 bases removed from V and 4 bases from J, the gap between germline ends came to 5 bases. The CDR3 extends over 13 amino acids. The CDR3 reads CASSLDLNQPQHF. The CDR3 region has the DNA TGCGCCAGCAGCTTGGACCTAAATCAGCCCCAGCATTTT.

The chain has TRBV19 and TRBJ1-4; TRBD1 is a possible D gene (5 bases). The CDR3 contains 18 residues. V was clipped by 4 bases and J by 5 bases, with 23 bases between them. The germline V gene has CDR1 LNHDA and CDR2 SQIVND (reference sequence). CDR3 sequence: CASSTFFGPGTANEKLFF. The CDR3 DNA reads as TGTGCCAGTAGTACGTTTTTCGGACCAGGGACGGCAAATGAAAAACTGTTTTTT.

V gene TRBV5-1 combines with J gene TRBJ2-3, with TRBD2 matching 10 bases. Trimming took 4 bases from V and 3 from J; bases not matched to a gene: 8. The germline gives CDR1 SGHRS, CDR2 YFSETQ. This CDR3 is 16 amino acids long. Here the CDR3 reads CASSPTAGGGTDTQYF. CDR3 in DNA: TGCGCCAGCAGCCCAACAGCGGGAGGGGGGACAGATACGCAGTATTTT.

About this clone: Additional DNA sequences in this sample encode the identical CDR3. The V gene is TRBV14, the J gene TRBJ1-5, with D perhaps matching TRBD1 (5 bases). V gave up 3 bases and J gave up 2 bases, with 5 bases separating them. This CDR3 is 13 amino acids long. Germline V gene sequence: CDR1 SGHDN, CDR2 FVKESK. Here the CDR3 DNA reads TGTGCCAGCAGCCAGGGGGGCAATCAGCCCCAGCATTTT. It specifies CASSQGGNQPQHF.

The chain combines TRBV9 with TRBJ1-2; D gene unclear. Germline-derived CDR1 and CDR2 are SGDLS and YYNGEE. V lost 0 bases, J lost 4 bases, and 10 bases lay in between. The length of the CDR3 is 14 residues. CDR3: CASSVGTGGYGYTF. CDR3 DNA sequence: TGTGCCAGCAGCGTAGGGACCGGCGGCTATGGCTACACCTTC. Complete variable domain (other parts from reference TRBV9 and TRBJ1-2): DSGVTQTPKHLITATGQRVTLRCSPRSGDLSVYWYQQSLDQGLQFLIQYYNGEERAKGNILERFSAQQFPDLHSELNLSSLELGDSALYFCASSVGTGGYGYTFGSGTRLTVV.

This chain uses TRBV4-2 with TRBJ2-1, with TRBD2 matching over 8 bases. The V and J ends lost 4 bases and 9 bases, in that order; junction bases with no gene match: 17. In germline, CDR1 is LGHNA, CDR2 YNFKEQ. This CDR3 has 17 amino acids. The DNA of the CDR3 is TGTGCCAGCAGCCGGACCGCAAGCGGGAGTGGTTTCGTTGAGCAGTTCTTC. Its protein product is CASSRTASGSGFVEQFF.

The chain has TRBV6-5 and TRBJ2-1; 14 positions match TRBD2. This CDR3 comprises 14 residues. Per the germline V gene, CDR1 is MNHEY and CDR2 is SVGAGI. J lost 10 bases, V lost 6 bases, and 5 bases had no gene match. CDR3: CASRGLAGVREQFF. The CDR3 DNA follows: TGTGCCAGCAGGGGACTAGCGGGAGTACGGGAGCAGTTCTTC.

A few counts support this clone. This chain joins TRBV18 and TRBJ1-1, with TRBD1 as a possible D gene (6 bases). V lost 4 bases to trimming and J lost 3 bases, with 9 bases between them. The CDR3 has 13 amino acids. CDR1 and CDR2 from the germline V gene are KGHSH and LQKENI. CDR3 protein: CASSQDRHTEAFF. The DNA for the CDR3 is TGTGCCAGCTCACAAGACAGGCACACTGAAGCTTTCTTT.

The chain employs TRBV11-2 and TRBJ2-1; D call uncertain. The CDR3 is 12 amino acids. The germline V and J ends were trimmed by 5 bases and 8 bases, with 10 bases remaining between them. Germline V lookup: CDR1 SGHAT, CDR2 FQNNGV. Here the CDR3 reads CASSRNRDEQFF. For the CDR3, the DNA is TGTGCCAGCAGCCGCAACCGGGATGAGCAGTTCTTC.

The chain has TRBV7-9 and TRBJ1-4; D is possibly TRBD1 (5 bases). This CDR3 has 13 amino acids. The V gene's germline CDR1 is SEHNR and CDR2 FQNEAQ (reference sequence). With 5 bases removed from V and 7 bases from J, the gap between germline ends came to 11 bases. The CDR3 sequence is CASSAGGFEKLFF. The CDR3 region has the DNA TGTGCCAGCAGCGCGGGGGGTTTTGAAAAACTGTTTTTT.